This TCR beta chain derives from a study of blood T cells in healthy people across ages. A J-beta primer mix and a sample-barcoded 5' primer were used in a second PCR of roughly 7 to 12 cycles. MiXCR was run by TCRdb on the 5' RACE reads, yielding one entry per CDR3 protein. The sample carries 750,000 or so distinct CDR3 sequences, 25% recorded once. Germline values: CDR1 MDHEN, CDR2 SYDVKM. Trimming took off 10 bases at V and 4 bases at J, with 26 bases between the two ends. The CDR3 has 17 residues. For every donor, a draw yielded about 10 milliliters of peripheral blood. No fewer than 5.5 micrograms of total RNA were isolated from every sample. A note on this clonotype: Antigen specificity is unknown.

Points from the study as a whole: In older individuals, TCR beta diversity per million T cells was lower, falling roughly linearly with age.

The same data also contributed to another study, on T cells of mothers and their children. This second study says: Sample barcodes and 2-4 random nucleotides were added by the M1S primer of the second PCR.

Sequencing input: blood. The sequence came from a boy between 10 and 17 years old in good health. The chain is built from TRBV28 and TRBJ2-1, with a possible D match to TRBD2 (6 bases). CDR3 residues: CATMTRTFPRVYNEQFF. CDR3 DNA: TGTGCCACTATGACTAGAACCTTCCCGCGGGTATACAATGAGCAGTTCTTC.